This record looks at one TCR beta chain sequence and its context. Antigen unknown. At one end the junction does not follow the germline gene, possibly because of a read error. From germline, CDR1 is MNHEY and CDR2 SMNVEV (reference sequence). The CDR3 covers 16 residues. Preparing the TCRbeta library involved the use of unique molecular identifiers. TCRdb passed the PCR reads through MiXCR, listing each CDR3 protein once. The data show approximately 250,000 distinct CDR3 sequences, roughly 23% seen once. This entry comes from a study of T-cell reconstitution after alpha-beta-depleted transplantation in children. Study results and caveats: There were reportedly several hundred expanded graft clones from which alpha-beta T cells came about two months after transplant.

This specimen was PBMCs, taken before TCRalphabeta/CD19-depleted stem cell transplant. This TCR was sampled from a girl aged 2 to 10 with Fanconi anemia, due to receive a stem cell transplant. This chain joins TRBV27 and TRBJ2-6; TRBD1 matches at 9 bases. The CDR3, as DNA: TGTGCCAGCAGTTCGGGACAGGGCTCTGGGGCCAACGTCGTGACTTTC. It specifies CASSSGQGSGANVVTF.